What follows is one T cell receptor beta chain and its context. Sequencing used immunoSEQ multiplex PCR; TCRdb keeps in-frame clones, though not all of them. The repertoire includes 630,000 or so clones, roughly 86% of them detected once, and about 0.0094% sits in the top ten. This CDR3 contains 14 residues. The ends lost 1 base at V and 8 bases at J; junction bases unmatched: 4. Germline CDR1 is SEHNR and CDR2 is FQNEAQ (reference sequence). The sample originates from a study of shared T cell receptors in the human thymus. The same data also contributed to another study, on human thymus T cells.

The sample consisted of thymocytes. This TCR came from a boy less than two years old with a congenital heart defect. The chain uses TRBV7-9 and TRBJ2-1; 8 bases fit TRBD2. The CDR3 sequence is CASSLVGTSDEQFF. The CDR3 DNA reads TGTGCCAGCAGCTTAGTCGGGACTAGTGATGAGCAGTTCTTC.